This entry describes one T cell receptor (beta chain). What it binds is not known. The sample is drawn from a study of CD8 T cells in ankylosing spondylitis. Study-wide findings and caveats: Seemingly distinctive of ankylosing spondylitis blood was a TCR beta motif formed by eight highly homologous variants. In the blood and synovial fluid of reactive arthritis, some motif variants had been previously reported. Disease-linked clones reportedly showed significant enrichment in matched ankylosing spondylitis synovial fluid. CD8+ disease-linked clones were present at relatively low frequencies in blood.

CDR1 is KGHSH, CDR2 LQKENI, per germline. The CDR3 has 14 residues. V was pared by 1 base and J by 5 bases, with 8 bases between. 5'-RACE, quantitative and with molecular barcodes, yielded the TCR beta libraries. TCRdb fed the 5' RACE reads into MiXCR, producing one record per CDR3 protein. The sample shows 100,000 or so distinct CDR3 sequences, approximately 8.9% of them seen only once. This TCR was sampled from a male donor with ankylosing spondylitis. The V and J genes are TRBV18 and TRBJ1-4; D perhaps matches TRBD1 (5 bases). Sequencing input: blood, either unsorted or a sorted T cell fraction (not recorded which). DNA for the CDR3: TGTGCCAGCTCACCACAAAGACAGAATGAAAAACTGTTTTTT. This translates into CASSPQRQNEKLFF. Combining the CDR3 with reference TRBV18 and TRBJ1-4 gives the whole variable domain NAGVMQNPRHLVRRRGQEARLRCSPMKGHSHVYWYRQLPEEGLKFMVYLQKENIIDESGMPKERFSAEFPKEGPSILRIQQVVRGDSAAYFCASSPQRQNEKLFFGSGTQLSVL.